This T cell receptor (beta chain) derives from a study of T cells after yellow fever vaccination. Overall study results and limits: Secondary responses were weaker yet peaked faster, day 5 versus 15.

V lost 4 bases and J lost 5; bases outside the gene matches: 7. This CDR3 has 15 residues. Germline assignment: CDR1 ENHRY and CDR2 SYGVKD. TCRdb used MiXCR to reprocess the 5' RACE reads, holding one entry per CDR3 protein. The sample gives about 300,000 distinct CDR3 sequences, about 10% of which show up once; over 3% is in the top ten. In its sample, this clonotype was seen a few times. What it binds is unknown. The clonotype was recovered from a man aged 18 to 30 who received the YFV17D yellow fever vaccine. Specimen: CD4+ T cells sorted from PBMCs, collected 5 days after the yellow fever booster vaccination. The rearrangement links TRBV10-3 to TRBJ2-5; TRBD1 matches at 10 bases. This CDR3 is CAISVDRGLGETQYF. DNA for the CDR3: TGTGCCATCAGTGTGGACAGGGGGTTGGGGGAGACCCAGTACTTC.